This T cell receptor beta chain was recovered during a study of Ad26.COV2.S vaccination and SARS-CoV-2 variants (dated by TCRdb to about 2021). A note on the overall study: Donors in the vaccine arm were drawn from COV1001, a multicentre, randomized, double-blind, placebo-controlled phase I-IIa trial testing Ad26.COV2.S in healthy adults. Throughout the experiments and outcome assessment, investigators stayed blinded to trial group allocation. A total of 32 samples were included in the TCR-sequenced set, comprising roughly 19 Ad26.COV2.S vaccine recipients, 5 placebo recipients and 8 SARS-CoV-2 convalescent individuals. Ad26.COV2.S was given intramuscularly at 5x10^10 or 1x10^11 viral particles, as a single shot or as two shots 56 days apart. Trial participants were randomized into five groups of five: low-dose or high-dose Ad26.COV2.S given once or twice, or placebo on both occasions. The specificity and breadth of SARS-CoV-2-reactive T cell receptors after Ad26.COV2.S vaccination were assessed by TCRbeta repertoire sequencing. The study at large found these results: Spike-specific TCR breadth was higher in Ad26.COV2.S recipients than in placebo recipients (P = 0.0014). Vaccine and placebo recipients had similar non-spike TCR breadth, a finding consistent with the vaccine containing only spike. The study was not powered to compare responses between vaccine doses or regimens. The authors noted that the TCR breadth and depth analyses may have underestimated total T cell responses. After vaccination, substantial breadth of spike-specific CD8+ and CD4+ T cell responses was reported.

The treatment or condition label of this sample denotes: 19 received Ad26.COV2.S at low or high dose, single or two shots; about 5 received placebo; per-sample allocation not given. For vaccine and placebo recipients, repertoires were sequenced using samples collected on day 63 after the first injection. Between 29 July and 7 August 2020, Cohort 1b enrolled 20 to 30 adults aged 18-55 years at one site in Boston, USA. Ad26.COV2.S was a replication-incompetent adenovirus type 26 vector that expressed a prefusion-stabilized SARS-CoV-2 spike protein derived from the original Wuhan strain. The immunoSEQ Assay was used to sequence TCRbeta CDR3 regions. After extraction, genomic DNA underwent amplification by bias-controlled multiplex PCR, followed by high-throughput sequencing. The published analysis was carried out like this. Collapsing and filtering of sequences were performed to quantify the absolute abundance of each unique TCRbeta CDR3 region. Usable DNA was measured by amplifying reference genes present in all nucleated cells, and TCRbeta template counts were normalized to that usable DNA to estimate T cell fraction. Repertoire TCRs were annotated as SARS-CoV-2-specific when V gene, CDR3 amino acid sequence and J gene were exactly matched to a known reactive TCR set. The reference SARS-CoV-2 TCR set came from MIRA and was filtered for enrichment in COVID-19-positive ImmuneCODE repertoires, removing public or cross-reactive TCRs. Using the MIRA antigens, annotated TCRs were further analysed by specific ORF or by position within an ORF. Breadth was defined as the number of annotated unique rearrangements divided by the total number of unique productive rearrangements, and depth was defined as the summed frequency of the annotated unique rearrangements. Two-sided Wilcoxon rank-sum tests were used to compare TCR breadth between groups. TCRdb mirrors the immuneACCESS table, restricted to in-frame sequences. Some clones are absent from its copies; in checked studies, under half trace to an unresolved V gene, and the reason for the others is unknown. V, J and clone size reflect that table, while D and trimming were determined from the DNA. The table for this sample lists a few hundred thousand clones; around 90% of them were counted only once. Less than 3.5% of the sample goes to the ten largest clones.

From its cysteine to its phenylalanine, the CDR3 spans 14 amino acids. CDR3 DNA is the only sequence kept; it has 42 bases, read in frame from the first base. On this clone itself: Which antigen it targets is not known. Base qualities are not at hand, and no much larger clone is one base apart.

This TCR was sampled from a person aged 18-65 years who received the Ad26.COV2.S COVID-19 vaccine or a placebo. The chain joins TRBV21-1 to TRBJ1-4; whether TRBD1, the table's D call, matches the DNA was not checked. TRBV21-1 corresponds to a pseudogene. The source material was peripheral blood, sampled in a trial of Ad26.COV2.S vaccine versus placebo. The CDR3 is CASSKEAFQALLFF. DNA sequence: TGTGCCAGCAGCAAAGAGGCTTTCCAGGCTCTTCTGTTTTTT.